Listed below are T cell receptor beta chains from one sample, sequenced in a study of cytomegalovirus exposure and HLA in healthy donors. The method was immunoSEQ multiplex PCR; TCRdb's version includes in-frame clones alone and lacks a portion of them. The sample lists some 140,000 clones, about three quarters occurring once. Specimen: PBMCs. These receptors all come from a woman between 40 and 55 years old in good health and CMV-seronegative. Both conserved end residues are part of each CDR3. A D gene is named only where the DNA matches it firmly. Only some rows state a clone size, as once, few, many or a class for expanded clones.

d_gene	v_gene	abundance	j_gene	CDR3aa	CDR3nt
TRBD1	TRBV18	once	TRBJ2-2	CASSPPGTGGSGELFF	TGTGCCAGCTCACCACCGGGGACAGGGGGATCCGGGGAGCTGTTTTTT
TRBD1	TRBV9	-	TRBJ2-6	CASSFFRGQGSSGANVLTF	TGTGCCAGCTCCTTCTTTAGAGGACAGGGCAGCTCTGGGGCCAACGTCCTGACTTTC
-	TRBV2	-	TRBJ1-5	CASHKSDGIQPQHF	TGTGCCAGCCACAAATCGGACGGGATTCAGCCCCAGCATTTT
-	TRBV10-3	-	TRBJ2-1	CAIGSSRDEQFF	TGTGCCATCGGAAGTTCGAGGGATGAGCAGTTCTTC
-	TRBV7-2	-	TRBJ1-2	CASSLEVGGNYGYTF	TGTGCCAGCAGCTTAGAAGTGGGGGGAAACTATGGCTACACCTTC
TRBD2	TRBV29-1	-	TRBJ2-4	CSVGGGRLAKNIQYF	TGCAGCGTTGGGGGGGGAAGGCTAGCCAAAAACATTCAGTACTTC
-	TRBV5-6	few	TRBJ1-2	CASSLGRNGYTF	TGTGCCAGCAGCTTGGGGAGGAATGGCTACACCTTC
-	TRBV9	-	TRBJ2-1	CASSVGTVIYNEQFF	TGTGCCAGCAGCGTAGGAACAGTCATCTACAATGAGCAGTTCTTC
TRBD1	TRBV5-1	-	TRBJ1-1	CASSLDGQGTEAFF	TGCGCCAGCAGCTTGGACGGACAGGGTACTGAAGCTTTCTTT
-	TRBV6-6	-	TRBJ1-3	CASSFSQGTSGNTIYF	TGTGCCAGCAGTTTTTCACAGGGTACGTCTGGAAACACCATATATTTT
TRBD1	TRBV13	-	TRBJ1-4	CASSSAQGEMEKLFF	TGTGCCAGCAGCTCAGCACAGGGGGAAATGGAAAAACTGTTTTTT
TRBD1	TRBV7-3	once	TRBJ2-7	CASSVQGNSYEQYF	TGTGCCAGCAGCGTACAGGGGAACAGCTACGAGCAGTACTTC
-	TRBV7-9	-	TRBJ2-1	CASSLGMTPAYNEQFF	TGTGCCAGCAGCTTAGGAATGACACCCGCCTACAATGAGCAGTTCTTC
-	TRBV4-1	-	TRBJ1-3	CASSQGPGQTGNTIYF	TGCGCCAGCAGCCAAGGGCCGGGACAAACTGGAAACACCATATATTTT
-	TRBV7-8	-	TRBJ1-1	CASSLGGPGLNTEAFF	TGTGCCAGCAGCTTAGGAGGTCCAGGGTTGAACACTGAAGCTTTCTTT
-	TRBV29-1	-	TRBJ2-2	CSVEDGGFGFTGELFF	TGCAGCGTTGAAGATGGAGGGTTCGGTTTCACCGGGGAGCTGTTTTTT
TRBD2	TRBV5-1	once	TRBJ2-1	CASSYRGEDNEQFF	TGCGCCAGCAGCTACCGGGGGGAAGACAATGAGCAGTTCTTC
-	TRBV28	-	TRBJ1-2	CASSLSSSGYTF	TGTGCCAGCAGTTTAAGTTCGAGTGGCTACACCTTC
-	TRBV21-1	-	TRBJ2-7	CASSMGAAGDSYEQYF	TGTGCCAGCAGCATGGGGGCGGCGGGGGACTCCTACGAGCAGTACTTC
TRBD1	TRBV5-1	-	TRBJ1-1	CASSPLDREGTETFF	TGCGCCAGCAGCCCACTGGACAGGGAGGGCACTGAAACTTTCTTT
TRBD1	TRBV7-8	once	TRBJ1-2	CASSLGRQGYGYTF	TGTGCCAGCAGCTTAGGGCGACAGGGCTATGGCTACACCTTC
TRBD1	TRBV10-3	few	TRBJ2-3	CAISELGQGGTDTQYF	TGTGCCATCAGTGAGTTGGGACAGGGTGGCACAGATACGCAGTATTTT
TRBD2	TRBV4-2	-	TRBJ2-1	CASSQGGLDNEQFF	TGTGCCAGCAGCCAAGGAGGACTAGACAATGAGCAGTTCTTC
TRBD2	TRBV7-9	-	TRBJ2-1	CASSLEVGVIAGGNEQFF	TGTGCCAGCAGCCTAGAGGTCGGGGTAATAGCGGGGGGAAATGAGCAGTTCTTC
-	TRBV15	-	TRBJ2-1	CATSTGVNEQFF	TGTGCCACCAGTACAGGTGTCAATGAGCAGTTCTTC
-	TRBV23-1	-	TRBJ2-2	CASSQSQDRNTGELFF	TGCGCCAGCAGTCAATCGCAGGATAGGAACACCGGGGAGCTGTTTTTT
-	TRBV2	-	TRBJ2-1	CASRRVSHEQFF	TGTGCCAGCAGGAGAGTTTCCCATGAGCAGTTCTTC
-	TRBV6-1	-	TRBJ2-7	CASSANTRGEQYF	TGTGCCAGCAGTGCGAACACCAGGGGCGAGCAGTACTTC
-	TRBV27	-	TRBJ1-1	CASSLRSENTEAFF	TGTGCCAGCAGTTTAAGGAGTGAGAACACTGAAGCTTTCTTT
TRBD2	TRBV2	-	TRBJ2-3	CASSVTGGPGDTQYF	TGTGCCAGCAGTGTAACGGGAGGACCGGGAGATACGCAGTATTTT
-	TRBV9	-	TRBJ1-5	CASSRGTEYSNQPQHF	TGTGCCAGCAGCAGGGGGACCGAATATAGCAATCAGCCCCAGCATTTT
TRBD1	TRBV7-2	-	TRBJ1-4	CASSFGTGANEKLFF	TGTGCCAGCAGCTTCGGGACAGGGGCTAATGAAAAACTGTTTTTT
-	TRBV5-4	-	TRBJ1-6	CASSFKGVSPLHF	TGTGCCAGCAGCTTTAAGGGGGTCTCACCCCTCCACTTT
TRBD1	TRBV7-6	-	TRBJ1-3	CASSSTGPGNTIYF	TGTGCCAGCAGCTCGACAGGGCCTGGAAACACCATATATTTT
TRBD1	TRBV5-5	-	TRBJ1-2	CASSQDRQGLAFNGYTF	TGTGCCAGCAGCCAAGACCGACAGGGTTTGGCCTTTAATGGCTACACCTTC
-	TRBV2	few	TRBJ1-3	CASSDASSGNTIYF	TGTGCCAGCAGTGACGCCAGCTCTGGAAACACCATATATTTT
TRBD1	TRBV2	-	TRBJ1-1	CASSEQGATNTEAFF	TGTGCCAGCAGCGAACAGGGGGCCACCAACACTGAAGCTTTCTTT
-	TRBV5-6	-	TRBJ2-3	CASSPSTGTDTQYF	TGTGCCAGCAGCCCGTCGACAGGCACAGATACGCAGTATTTT
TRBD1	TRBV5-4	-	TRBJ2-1	CASTNGQGTYNEQFF	TGTGCCAGCACCAACGGACAGGGTACCTACAATGAGCAGTTCTTC
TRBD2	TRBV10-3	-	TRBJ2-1	CAISTSGGYNEQFF	TGTGCCATCTCGACTAGCGGGGGCTACAATGAGCAGTTCTTC
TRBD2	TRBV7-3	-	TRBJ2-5	CASSLGGSGGETQYF	TGTGCCAGCAGCTTAGGGGGTAGCGGGGGTGAGACCCAGTACTTC
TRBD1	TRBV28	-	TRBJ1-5	CASSYQGARSNQPQHF	TGTGCCAGCAGTTATCAGGGGGCTCGGAGCAATCAGCCCCAGCATTTT
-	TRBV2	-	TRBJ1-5	CASSLGHNQPQHF	TGTGCCAGCAGCCTCGGACACAATCAGCCCCAGCATTTT
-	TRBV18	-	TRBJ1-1	CASSPSTAPNTEAFF	TGTGCCAGCTCACCATCAACAGCACCGAACACTGAAGCTTTCTTT
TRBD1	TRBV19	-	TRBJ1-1	CASSKSWTGHRVTEAFF	TGTGCCAGTAGTAAAAGCTGGACAGGGCATCGGGTCACTGAAGCTTTCTTT
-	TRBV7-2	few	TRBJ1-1	CASSSRPSGNTEAFF	TGTGCCAGCAGCTCCAGACCGTCGGGGAACACTGAAGCTTTCTTT
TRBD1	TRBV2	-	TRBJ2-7	CASHRGTGGYEQYF	TGTGCCAGCCACCGAGGGACAGGGGGCTACGAGCAGTACTTC
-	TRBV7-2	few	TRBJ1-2	CASSMGLSSGVGYTF	TGTGCCAGCAGTATGGGGCTCTCCTCAGGAGTGGGCTACACCTTC
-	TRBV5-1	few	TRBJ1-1	CASSLAGGPSGTEAFF	TGCGCCAGCAGCTTGGCCGGAGGACCTTCGGGGACTGAAGCTTTCTTT
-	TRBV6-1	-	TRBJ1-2	CASSDSTGRGYTF	TGTGCCAGCAGTGATAGTACAGGGAGAGGCTACACCTTC
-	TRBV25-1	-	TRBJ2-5	CASSEGTYQETQYF	TGTGCCAGCAGTGAAGGGACATACCAAGAGACCCAGTACTTC
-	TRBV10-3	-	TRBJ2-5	CAIRDSDTAQYF	TGTGCCATCAGGGACAGTGACACAGCTCAGTACTTC
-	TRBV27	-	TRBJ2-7	CASRSATSSYEQYF	TGTGCCAGCAGGTCAGCGACTTCCTCCTACGAGCAGTACTTC
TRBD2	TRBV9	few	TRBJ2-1	CASRGPGGNEQFF	TGTGCCAGCAGGGGCCCGGGGGGGAATGAGCAGTTCTTC